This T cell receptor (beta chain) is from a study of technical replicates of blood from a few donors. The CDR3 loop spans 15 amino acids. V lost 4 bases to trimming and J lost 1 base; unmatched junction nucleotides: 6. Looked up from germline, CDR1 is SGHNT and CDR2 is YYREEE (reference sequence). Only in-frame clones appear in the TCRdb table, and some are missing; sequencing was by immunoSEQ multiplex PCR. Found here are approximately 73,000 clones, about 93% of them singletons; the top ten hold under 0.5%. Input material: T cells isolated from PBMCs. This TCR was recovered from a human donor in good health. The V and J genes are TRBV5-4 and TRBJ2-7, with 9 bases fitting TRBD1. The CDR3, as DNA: TGTGCCAGCAGCGCCGGACAGGGGCGTTCCTACGAGCAGTACTTC. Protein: CASSAGQGRSYEQYF. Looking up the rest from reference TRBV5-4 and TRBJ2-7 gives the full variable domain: ETGVTQSPTHLIKTRGQQVTLRCSSQSGHNTVSWYQQALGQGPQFIFQYYREEENGRGNFPPRFSGLQFPNYSSELNVNALELDDSALYLCASSAGQGRSYEQYFGPGTRLTVT.